Reported below is one T cell receptor beta chain. What antigen it recognizes has not been identified. No qualities accompany the bases; no much larger clone lies one base away. The data derive from a study of blood T cell repertoires in COVID-19 (dated by TCRdb to about 2020). For the wider study: Collaborator samples came from the United States, Italy and Spain and covered acute and convalescent phases of COVID-19. A de-identified subject ID, COVID-19 status, age in years and sex were almost always included in the sample metadata. HLA class I and class II types, where available, came from metadata supplied by the sample provider rather than from assay-based typing. Deeply sampled blood TCRbeta repertoires from subjects exposed to, actively infected with, or recovered from COVID-19 were included in the dataset. The prospective study material was composed of cDNA or gDNA derived from T cells, B-cell-depleted T cells, or PBMCs. The samples were drawn from the first 160 participants of the ongoing ImmuneRACE study and from more than 1,000 subjects provided by 6 global collaborators. The repertoires were released in a freely available public database intended as a resource for research on the immune response to SARS-CoV-2.

V and J are trimmed by 5 bases and 4 bases, and the gene matches miss 17 bases of the junction. In the germline V gene (reference sequence), CDR1 corresponds to MNHNY and CDR2 to SVGAGI. The CDR3 contains 17 residues, cysteine and phenylalanine counted. The only DNA kept is the CDR3, 51 bases in frame from the first base. Collaborating institutions collected whole blood in K2EDTA tubes following their own protocols. For TCRbeta analysis, collaborator samples were shipped as frozen whole blood, as isolated PBMCs, or as DNA extracted from either sample type. The immunoSEQ Assay, a bias-controlled multiplex PCR, was used to amplify TCRbeta CDR3 regions from genomic DNA. The study's processing was this. The number of nucleated cells in each sample was estimated from the amplification of reference gene primers within the assay. Sequence reads were collapsed and filtered to measure the absolute abundance of every unique TCRbeta CDR3 rearrangement. For each sample, productive Simpson clonality was calculated by taking the square root of Simpson's diversity index across productive rearrangements. Here the immuneACCESS table is served through TCRdb, limited to in-frame sequences with V and J called. Missing clones are a known gap in these copies; in checked studies unresolved V genes cover under half, and the rest lacks a known reason. The V and J calls and clone size are taken from that table; D and trimming were inferred from the DNA. The sample table records 470,000 or so clones; 70% to 90% of these occur just once. The ten largest clones capture approximately 2.9% of the sample.

On the study overall, not on this receptor specifically: Clinical and demographic metadata were provided uncurated, with the amount varying by source and participant.

The receptor was derived from a human donor in a cohort sampled during active COVID-19. The sample comprised peripheral blood. The chain is encoded by TRBV6-6 joined to TRBJ2-7; the junction holds 7 bases that match TRBD1. The DNA sequence follows: TGTGCCAGCAGTCCTCCCCCGGGACAGATACTTAATTACGAGCAGTACTTC. Translated, this is CASSPPPGQILNYEQYF.